This entry lists 22 T cell receptor beta chains sequenced from one sample in a study of beta chain features in type 1 diabetes. The entirety of the isolated RNA underwent reverse transcription, so expressed TCRB transcripts were sequenced. Assay: immunoSEQ multiplex PCR; the TCRdb copy retains only in-frame clones and omits some. The sample has 860,000 or so clones, 15% to 20% seen once. The material sequenced was naive CD4+ T cells from blood. These receptors all come from a woman younger than 35 in good health.

Only a few counts were recorded for this clone. This chain joins TRBV27 and TRBJ2-1; 8 bases fit TRBD2. This CDR3 region has 16 residues. J lost 7 bases, V lost 6 bases, and 14 bases had no gene match. CDR1 and CDR2 (germline): MNHEY, SMNVEV (reference sequence). The CDR3 reads CASSPREVAGPNEQFF. In DNA, the CDR3 is TGTGCCAGCAGCCCACGGGAGGTAGCGGGACCAAATGAGCAGTTCTTC.

This chain joins TRBV7-8 and TRBJ2-5; 10 positions agree with TRBD1. This CDR3 region has 14 residues. Germline values: CDR1 SGHVS, CDR2 FQNEAQ. Trimming cost V 4 bases and J 3 bases; bases outside gene matches: 2. As DNA, the CDR3 is TGTGCCAGCAGCTCCGGGACAGGGGAAGAGACCCAGTACTTC. Its protein product is CASSSGTGEETQYF.

This chain uses TRBV6-1 with TRBJ2-1, with D unresolved. The V end lost 4 bases, the J end lost 0 bases, and 10 bases lay between the germline ends. In germline, CDR1 is MNHNS, CDR2 SASEGT. The length of the CDR3 is 15 residues. CDR3 bases: TGTGCCAGCAGTGGCCAAGGCAGCTCCTACAATGAGCAGTTCTTC. Translating gives CASSGQGSSYNEQFF.

The CDR3 spells CASSQGQGSETQYF. The CDR3 DNA sequence: TGTGCCAGCAGTCAAGGACAGGGATCCGAGACCCAGTACTTC. The chain employs TRBV6-1 and TRBJ2-5, with 8 bases identical to TRBD1. The length of the CDR3 is 14 residues. V was pared by 5 bases and J by 5 bases, with 7 bases of the junction left unmatched. Looked up from germline, CDR1 is MNHNS and CDR2 is SASEGT.

J is TRBJ2-2 and V is TRBV7-3, with D possibly being TRBD1 (5 bases). V lost 5 bases, J lost 6 bases, and 16 bases lay in between. This CDR3 region has 15 residues. The germline V gene encodes CDR1 SGHTA and CDR2 FQGTGA. Here the CDR3 DNA reads TGTGCCAGCAGCCCTCGTCTAGGGGTTCCCGGGGAGCTGTTTTTT. This translates into CASSPRLGVPGELFF.

The chain carries TRBV7-9 and TRBJ1-2, with a possible D match to TRBD1 (5 bases). The CDR3 runs to 16 residues. V lost 1 base and J lost 5, with 17 bases in between. Germline V gene data show CDR1 as SEHNR and CDR2 as FQNEAQ (reference sequence). The CDR3 here is CASSLEDTGRPYGYTF. CDR3 DNA sequence: TGTGCCAGCAGCTTAGAGGACACCGGGCGCCCTTATGGCTACACCTTC. The whole variable domain, filled in from reference TRBV7-9 and TRBJ1-2, reads DTGVSQNPRHKITKRGQNVTFRCDPISEHNRLYWYRQTLGQGPEFLTYFQNEAQLEKSRLLSDRFSAERPKGSFSTLEIQRTEQGDSAMYLCASSLEDTGRPYGYTFGSGTRLTVV.

This clone was picked up a small number of times. V and J are TRBV18 and TRBJ2-7; tentatively, D is TRBD1 (5 bases). The CDR3 is 15 residues long. The V end was cut by 6 bases, the J end by 0 bases, with 15 bases between. Germline CDR1 and CDR2: KGHSH and LQKENI. The CDR3 region is CASSLQETPSYEQYF. As DNA, the CDR3 is TGTGCCAGCTCCCTACAGGAGACTCCCTCCTACGAGCAGTACTTC.

The chain recombines TRBV7-9 with TRBJ2-5, with D maybe TRBD2 (6 bases). The CDR3 is made up of 15 amino acids. Trimming left V 2 bases short and J 2 bases short, with 12 bases between. Per the germline V gene, CDR1 is SEHNR and CDR2 is FQNEAQ (reference sequence). The CDR3 here is CASSLHASAQETQYF. CDR3 coding DNA: TGTGCCAGCAGCTTACACGCTAGCGCACAAGAGACCCAGTACTTC. Variable domain in full (rest from reference TRBV7-9 and TRBJ2-5): DTGVSQNPRHKITKRGQNVTFRCDPISEHNRLYWYRQTLGQGPEFLTYFQNEAQLEKSRLLSDRFSAERPKGSFSTLEIQRTEQGDSAMYLCASSLHASAQETQYFGPGTRLLVL.

This clone came up a few times. The chain uses TRBV5-1 and TRBJ1-3, with D uncertain. Germline V CDR1 and CDR2: SGHRS, YFSETQ. Between the trimmed V and J ends, which lost 8 bases and 0 bases, there was a span of 12 bases. The CDR3 runs to 14 residues. CDR3: CASSDTASGNTIYF. The CDR3 nucleotides are TGCGCCAGTAGTGACACCGCCTCTGGAAACACCATATATTTT.

The rearrangement joins TRBV9 to TRBJ2-1, with D uncertain. Germline values: CDR1 SGDLS, CDR2 YYNGEE. Trimming cost V 0 bases and J 2 bases, with 9 bases left between them. The CDR3 is made up of 15 amino acids. The CDR3 loop is CASSVDGFTYNEQFF. CDR3 in DNA: TGTGCCAGCAGCGTAGATGGATTTACCTACAATGAGCAGTTCTTC.

The chain links TRBV6-5 to TRBJ2-3; 12 bases are shared with TRBD2. Germline V gene sequence: CDR1 MNHEY, CDR2 SVGAGI. The CDR3 runs to 15 residues. The J segment lost 3 bases and the V segment lost 6 bases, leaving 4 bases of the junction unmatched. The CDR3 is CASRILAGGTDTQYF. CDR3 coding DNA: TGTGCCAGCAGAATACTAGCGGGAGGTACAGATACGCAGTATTTT.

The gene calls are TRBV7-3 and TRBJ2-3; 8 bases align to TRBD2. V lost 1 base, J lost 0 bases, and 0 bases stayed unmatched. The CDR3 sequence is 15 residues long. CDR1 is SGHTA, CDR2 FQGTGA, per germline. The CDR3 spells CASSLSGRSTDTQYF. CDR3 nucleotide sequence: TGTGCCAGCAGCTTAAGCGGGAGGAGCACAGATACGCAGTATTTT.

The chain couples TRBV9 to TRBJ1-5, with TRBD1 matching 9 bases. This CDR3 spans 15 amino acids. Germline V lookup: CDR1 SGDLS, CDR2 YYNGEE. The ends lost 0 bases at V and 7 bases at J; junction bases unmatched: 5. CDR3 sequence: CASSVAPDRGQPQHF. For the CDR3, the DNA is TGTGCCAGCAGCGTAGCCCCGGACAGGGGACAGCCCCAGCATTTT.

This clone was seen a few times. The chain has TRBV2 and TRBJ2-7; D not resolved. This CDR3 comprises 12 residues. Germline V CDR1 and CDR2: SNHLY, FYNNEI. V lost 6 bases and J 0 bases, leaving 6 bases between the germline ends. CDR3 nucleotide sequence: TGTGCCAGCAGGGCCGACTCCTACGAGCAGTACTTC. Amino acids: CASRADSYEQYF.

This clone was detected a few times. CDR3 in DNA: TGCAGCGTACGCCTAGCGTTTGGCAGCCACAATGAGCAGTTCTTC. Translating it yields CSVRLAFGSHNEQFF. The chain carries TRBV29-1 and TRBJ2-1; the D gene is possibly TRBD2 (6 bases). CDR1 and CDR2 (germline): SQVTM, ANQGSEA. Trimming pared 6 bases from V and 5 bases from J, leaving 20 bases between. The CDR3 has 15 residues.

This clone was seen only a few times. This rearrangement joins TRBV11-2 to TRBJ1-1; TRBD1 is a possible D gene (5 bases). The germline V gene encodes CDR1 SGHAT and CDR2 FQNNGV. V was pared by 3 bases and J by 2 bases, with 10 bases between. This CDR3 comprises 14 residues. The CDR3 loop reads CASSFGTTNTEAFF. The CDR3 DNA follows: TGTGCCAGCAGCTTTGGGACGACTAACACTGAAGCTTTCTTT.

The rearrangement joins TRBV29-1 to TRBJ2-7; D perhaps matches TRBD2 (6 bases). The ends were cut back, 7 bases at V and 3 bases at J, with 22 bases in the middle. The CDR3 has 15 residues. Germline-derived CDR1 and CDR2 are SQVTM and ANQGSEA. CDR3 sequence: CSAHFGGAGSYEQYF. In nucleotides, the CDR3 is TGCAGCGCTCACTTCGGCGGGGCAGGCAGCTACGAGCAGTACTTC.

The genes are TRBV11-2 and TRBJ2-7, with a tentative D call TRBD1 (6 bases). The CDR3 is 12 amino acids. Germline V gene lookup returns CDR1 SGHAT and CDR2 FQNNGV. V lost 4 bases, J lost 3 bases, and 7 bases lay in between. The CDR3 spells CASSSTGYEQYF. CDR3 coding DNA: TGTGCCAGCAGCTCGACAGGCTACGAGCAGTACTTC.

In its sample, this clone was seen a few times. The chain has TRBV5-1 and TRBJ2-7; no clear D gene. CDR1 SGHRS and CDR2 YFSETQ come from the germline V gene. The CDR3 is 11 residues long. V gave up 4 bases and J gave up 6 bases, with 8 bases separating them. The CDR3 spells CASSGLAEQYF. CDR3 nucleotide sequence: TGCGCCAGCAGCGGGCTGGCCGAGCAGTACTTC.

V and J are TRBV6-5 and TRBJ2-5; 9 positions agree with TRBD2. Germline lookup yields CDR1 MNHEY and CDR2 SVGAGI. This CDR3 is 14 amino acids long. Trimming took 8 bases from V and 5 from J; bases not matched to a gene: 9. The CDR3 nucleotides are TGTGCCAGCCGAGCGGGAGGTTCATTCGAGACCCAGTACTTC. This encodes CASRAGGSFETQYF.

This clone was found a few times. The CDR3 loop is CASSLAGVYNEQFF. DNA for the CDR3: TGTGCCAGCAGCTTAGCGGGGGTGTACAATGAGCAGTTCTTC. The gene calls are TRBV7-8 and TRBJ2-1, with D perhaps TRBD1 or TRBD2 (5 bases each). Trimming took off 0 bases at V and 4 bases at J, with 7 bases between the two ends. Germline V lookup: CDR1 SGHVS, CDR2 FQNEAQ. CDR3 size: 14 residues.

The chain uses TRBV19 and TRBJ2-3; 7 bases fit TRBD2. Germline-derived CDR1 and CDR2 are LNHDA and SQIVND (reference sequence). With V trimmed by 5 bases and J by 2 bases, 4 bases remained unmatched. The CDR3 extends over 14 amino acids. The CDR3: CASSPGTNTDTQYF. The CDR3 region has the DNA TGTGCCAGTAGTCCCGGGACTAACACAGATACGCAGTATTTT.